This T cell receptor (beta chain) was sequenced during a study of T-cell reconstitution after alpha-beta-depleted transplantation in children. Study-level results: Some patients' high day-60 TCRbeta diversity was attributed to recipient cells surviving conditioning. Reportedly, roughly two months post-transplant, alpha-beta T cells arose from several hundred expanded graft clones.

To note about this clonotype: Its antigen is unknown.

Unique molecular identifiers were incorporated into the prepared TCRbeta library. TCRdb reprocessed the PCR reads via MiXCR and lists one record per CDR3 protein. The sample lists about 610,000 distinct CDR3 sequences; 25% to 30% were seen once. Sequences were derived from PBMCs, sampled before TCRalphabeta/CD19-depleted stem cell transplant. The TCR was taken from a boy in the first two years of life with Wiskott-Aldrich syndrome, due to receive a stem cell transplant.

The DNA of the CDR3 is TGCAGTGCTAGAGATACCCCGACTAGCGGGAGGTCCACAGATACGCAGTATTTT. This encodes CSARDTPTSGRSTDTQYF. This sequence joins TRBV20-1 and TRBJ2-3, with 13 bases fitting TRBD2. The V and J ends lost 0 bases and 2 bases, in that order; junction bases with no gene match: 8. Per germline, CDR1 DFQATT and CDR2 SNEGSKA (reference sequence). This CDR3 comprises 18 residues.